The 30 T cell receptor beta chains presented below share a single source sample, sequenced in a study of OX40 agonist ivuxolimab in advanced cancers. Library generation was performed with the immunoSEQ multiplex PCR assay. TCRdb retrieved this table from immuneACCESS and kept in-frame rearrangements only. Not all clones are present; in checked studies, unresolved V genes account for under half, and no reason is known for the remainder. The sample contains around 66,000 clones, over 75% of them found a single time. 10% to 14% of the sample rests with the top ten. The sample here was CD4+ or CD8+ T cells sorted from blood, taken in a trial of the OX40 agonist ivuxolimab. These receptor sequences come from an adult with an advanced solid tumor such as melanoma, head and neck, liver or kidney cancer.

The chain employs TRBV5-5 and TRBJ1-5, with 9 bases lining up with TRBD1. Trimming removed 3 bases from V and 3 bases from J; junction bases left unmatched: 13. The germline V gene has CDR1 SGHKS and CDR2 YYEKEE (reference sequence). There are 18 residues in the CDR3. CDR3 sequence reads: CASSWGWVDRGINQPQHF. DNA for the CDR3: TGTGCCAGCAGCTGGGGGTGGGTGGACAGGGGTATCAATCAGCCCCAGCATTTT.

J is TRBJ1-6 and V is TRBV7-6, with D unclear. Germline CDR1 SGHVS, CDR2 FNYEAQ. V lost 3 bases and J lost 3, with 0 bases in between. The CDR3 is 12 residues long. CDR3 nucleotides: TGTGCCAGCAGCTTCTATAATTCACCCCTCCACTTT. It is translated as CASSFYNSPLHF.

This sequence joins TRBV15 and TRBJ1-1; D may be TRBD1 (6 bases). Germline assignment: CDR1 LNHNV and CDR2 YYDKDF (reference sequence). The CDR3 runs 17 residues. V was clipped by 1 base and J by 8 bases, with 23 bases between them. DNA for the CDR3: TGTGCCACCAGCAGAGTTCCGGACAGCCTTTGGGGGGGCGAAGCTTTCTTT. It yields the protein CATSRVPDSLWGGEAFF.

V is TRBV4-1 and J is TRBJ1-3; no firm D call. With 0 bases removed from V and 4 bases from J, the gap between germline ends came to 10 bases. Germline loops: CDR1 MGHRA, CDR2 YSYEKL. The CDR3 is 15 amino acids. The CDR3 loop reads CASSQDEGRGNTIYF. The CDR3 DNA reads TGCGCCAGCAGCCAAGATGAGGGCCGAGGAAACACCATATATTTT.

This clone has a single count. The CDR3 loop is CASSLQGTSEAFF. The CDR3 DNA sequence: TGTGCCAGCTCACTGCAGGGGACCTCTGAAGCTTTCTTT. The chain uses TRBV18 and TRBJ1-1, with TRBD1 as a possible D gene (6 bases). In germline, CDR1 is KGHSH, CDR2 LQKENI. The ends were cut back, 4 bases at V and 6 bases at J, with 12 bases in the middle. There are 13 residues in the CDR3.

The chain is built from TRBV7-3 and TRBJ2-5; the D gene is possibly TRBD1 (5 bases). V was pared by 2 bases and J by 6 bases, with 10 bases between. This CDR3 region has 13 residues. Germline V CDR1 and CDR2: SGHTA, FQGTGA. The CDR3 DNA reads as TGTGCCAGCAGCTTATCAGGGTTGAAGACCCAGTACTTC. It translates to CASSLSGLKTQYF.

The chain has TRBV29-1 and TRBJ2-5; 8 nucleotides align to TRBD2. The V gene end was trimmed by 6 bases and the J gene end by 1 base; junction bases not matched to a gene: 7. From germline, CDR1 is SQVTM and CDR2 ANQGSEA. The CDR3 extends over 14 amino acids. DNA for the CDR3: TGCAGCGTCCAGACTAGCGCACTCCAAGAGACCCAGTACTTC. Encoded protein: CSVQTSALQETQYF. The full variable domain, in which reference TRBV29-1 and TRBJ2-5 provide the parts outside the CDR3, is SAVISQKPSRDICQRGTSLTIQCQVDSQVTMMFWYRQQPGQSLTLIATANQGSEATYESGFVIDKFPISRPNLTFSTLTVSNMSPEDSSIYLCSVQTSALQETQYFGPGTRLLVL.

V usage is TRBV5-1 and J usage is TRBJ2-2; D gene uncertain. V was trimmed by 0 bases and J by 3 bases, leaving 6 bases between them. The CDR3 length is 14 residues. CDR1 and CDR2 (germline): SGHRS, YFSETQ. The CDR3 DNA follows: TGCGCCAGCAGCTTGGGACGGGACACCGGGGAGCTGTTTTTT. It yields the protein CASSLGRDTGELFF.

J is TRBJ2-5 and V is TRBV19, with 11 bases matching TRBD1. This CDR3 has 14 residues. The V segment lost 3 bases and the J segment 5 bases; nucleotides outside the gene matches: 2. Germline values: CDR1 LNHDA, CDR2 SQIVND (reference sequence). The CDR3 reads CASSMGQGVETQYF. The CDR3 DNA is TGTGCCAGTAGTATGGGACAGGGGGTGGAGACCCAGTACTTC.

V is TRBV28 and J is TRBJ2-2; no clear D. The CDR3 runs 13 residues. V was cut by 7 bases and J by 3 bases, with 9 bases left in between. CDR1 and CDR2 from the germline V gene are MDHEN and SYDVKM. CDR3 sequence: CASMDRYTGELFF. The CDR3 coding sequence is TGTGCCAGCATGGACCGTTACACCGGGGAGCTGTTTTTT.

The rearrangement uses TRBV11-2 and TRBJ2-7; 7 bases fit TRBD2. The V gene's germline CDR1 is SGHAT and CDR2 FQNNGV. The CDR3 has 14 amino acids. V dropped 2 bases and J dropped 7; count of bases not matched to a gene: 8. CDR3 protein: CASSLLGRPQEQYF. CDR3 sequence (DNA): TGTGCCAGCAGCTTACTCGGGAGGCCCCAAGAGCAGTACTTC.

The V gene is TRBV5-1, the J gene TRBJ2-2; 8 nucleotides match TRBD1. Losses at the gene ends were 4 bases for V and 11 bases for J; bases not matched to a gene: 19. This CDR3 contains 17 residues. Germline V lookup: CDR1 SGHRS, CDR2 YFSETQ. This chain's CDR3 is CASSPGTLYQQGVELFF. As DNA, the CDR3 is TGCGCCAGCAGCCCGGGGACTTTGTACCAACAGGGGGTAGAGCTGTTTTTT.

The chain carries TRBV28 and TRBJ1-2; D gene ambiguous. Germline CDR1 MDHEN, CDR2 SYDVKM. V lost 3 bases, J lost 6 bases, and 8 bases lay in between. This CDR3 has 12 amino acids. CDR3 in amino acids: CASSLTRHGYTF. The CDR3 nucleotides read TGTGCCAGCAGTTTGACGAGGCATGGCTACACCTTC.

The chain combines TRBV11-2 with TRBJ2-6; D possibly corresponds to TRBD2 (6 bases). The CDR3 consists of 18 residues. The germline V gene has CDR1 SGHAT and CDR2 FQNNGV. With 6 bases removed from V and 0 bases from J, the gap between germline ends came to 18 bases. Here the CDR3 reads CASSPLQRVFSGANVLTF. Here the CDR3 DNA reads TGTGCCAGCAGTCCTCTCCAGCGGGTGTTCTCTGGGGCCAACGTCCTGACTTTC. Complete variable domain (other parts from reference TRBV11-2 and TRBJ2-6): EAGVAQSPRYKIIEKRQSVAFWCNPISGHATLYWYQQILGQGPKLLIQFQNNGVVDDSQLPKDRFSAERLKGVDSTLKIQPAKLEDSAVYLCASSPLQRVFSGANVLTFGAGSRLTVL.

The chain couples TRBV6-1 to TRBJ1-2, with 8 bases lining up with TRBD1. Germline V lookup: CDR1 MNHNS, CDR2 SASEGT. CDR3 length equals 14 residues. The ends lost 6 bases at V and 3 bases at J; junction bases unmatched: 6. In DNA form, the CDR3 reads TGTGCCAGCAGCCTACAGGGGGGATACTATGGCTACACCTTC. Translating gives CASSLQGGYYGYTF.

This clone is classed as medium-sized. V is TRBV5-1 and J is TRBJ2-3; D remains unclear. V lost 0 bases to trimming and J lost 4 bases, with 12 bases between them. This CDR3 spans 15 amino acids. Germline CDR1 and CDR2: SGHRS and YFSETQ. CDR3 sequence (DNA): TGCGCCAGCAGCTTGGAAGGTCAAGCTCCAGATACGCAGTATTTT. Protein sequence: CASSLEGQAPDTQYF.

Here the CDR3 reads CASSYSIKTQYF. CDR3 nucleotide sequence: TGTGCCAGCAGTTACTCGATAAAGACCCAGTACTTC. The chain has TRBV6-6 and TRBJ2-5; no clear D gene. This CDR3 contains 12 residues. Germline-derived CDR1 and CDR2 are MNHNY and SVGAGI (reference sequence). V gave up 0 bases and J gave up 6 bases, with 5 bases separating them.

The chain links TRBV10-3 to TRBJ1-6; D possibly corresponds to TRBD1 (5 bases). V lost 4 bases, J lost 12 bases, and 13 bases lay in between. CDR3 length: 13 residues. CDR1 is ENHRY, CDR2 SYGVKD, per germline. CDR3 amino acids: CAISGRDAEPLHF. CDR3 DNA: TGTGCCATCAGTGGCCGGGACGCAGAACCCCTCCACTTT.

The chain uses TRBV27 and TRBJ2-7; 7 bases are shared with TRBD2. The V gene's germline CDR1 is MNHEY and CDR2 SMNVEV (reference sequence). Trimming removed 5 bases from V and 2 bases from J; junction bases left unmatched: 18. This CDR3 region has 18 residues. This CDR3 is CASSPSSLRGVLPYEQYF. CDR3 DNA sequence: TGTGCCAGCAGTCCGTCCAGCCTCCGGGGGGTGCTCCCCTACGAGCAGTACTTC.

The chain links TRBV28 to TRBJ1-2, with D uncertain. The germline V gene encodes CDR1 MDHEN and CDR2 SYDVKM. Trimming cost V 0 bases and J 7 bases, with 15 bases left between them. The CDR3 sequence is 15 residues long. CDR3 in DNA: TGTGCCAGCAGTTTATGGACGGTAGCATCGGCTGGCTACACCTTC. It is translated as CASSLWTVASAGYTF.

V is TRBV19 and J is TRBJ1-2, with 7 nucleotides matching TRBD1. The CDR3 is 16 amino acids. CDR1 and CDR2 (germline): LNHDA, SQIVND (reference sequence). Germline trimming cut 2 bases from V and 7 bases from J; bases unmatched to any gene: 13. The DNA for the CDR3 is TGTGCCAGTAGTATAAGGGGACAGCTTCATCATGGTGGCTACACCTTC. Its translation: CASSIRGQLHHGGYTF.

The V gene is TRBV2, the J gene TRBJ2-7; 7 nucleotides line up with TRBD1. The CDR3 length is 13 residues. The trim removed 6 bases at V and 0 bases at J, leaving 2 bases unmatched. Germline V gives CDR1 SNHLY, CDR2 FYNNEI. The CDR3 coding sequence is TGTGCCAGCAGGGACAGGAGCTCCTACGAGCAGTACTTC. Its translation: CASRDRSSYEQYF. The variable domain in full, completed from reference TRBV2 and TRBJ2-7, reads EPEVTQTPSHQVTQMGQEVILRCVPISNHLYFYWYRQILGQKVEFLVSFYNNEISEKSEIFDDQFSVERPDGSNFTLKIRSTKLEDSAMYFCASRDRSSYEQYFGPGTRLTVT.

This clone has just a few counts. The V gene is TRBV4-2, the J gene TRBJ2-3; 11 nucleotides line up with TRBD2. The CDR3 covers 15 residues. Germline V gene sequence: CDR1 LGHNA, CDR2 YNFKEQ. J lost 5 bases, V lost 4 bases, and 5 bases had no gene match. The DNA of the CDR3 is TGTGCCAGCAGCCGAACTAGCGGGGGTGAAGATACGCAGTATTTT. Residues: CASSRTSGGEDTQYF.

As to this clone: At the DNA level, this CDR3 is encoded by other sequences in the same sample as well. The J gene is TRBJ2-5, the V gene TRBV7-2, with D possibly matching TRBD1 (6 bases). The CDR3 length is 13 residues. Germline V gene sequence: CDR1 SGHTA, CDR2 FQGNSA. The V and J ends lost 6 bases and 4 bases respectively, with 12 bases between them. The CDR3: CASSMTGGETQYF. CDR3 sequence (DNA): TGTGCCAGCAGTATGACAGGTGGAGAGACCCAGTACTTC. Combining the CDR3 with reference TRBV7-2 and TRBJ2-5 gives the whole variable domain GAGVSQSPSNKVTEKGKDVELRCDPISGHTALYWYRQSLGQGLEFLIYFQGNSAPDKSGLPSDRFSAERTGGSVSTLTIQRTQQEDSAVYLCASSMTGGETQYFGPGTRLLVL.

This sequence joins TRBV6-1 and TRBJ2-7; D perhaps matches TRBD2 (5 bases). The germline V gene has CDR1 MNHNS and CDR2 SASEGT. V lost 6 bases and J 2 bases, leaving 11 bases between the germline ends. The length of the CDR3 is 13 residues. CDR3 nucleotide sequence: TGTGCCAGCAGCCGGCGGGCCACCTACGAGCAGTACTTC. It specifies CASSRRATYEQYF.

This sequence joins TRBV5-4 and TRBJ2-7; 10 bases map to TRBD1. Trimming removed 2 bases from V and 7 bases from J; junction bases left unmatched: 6. CDR3 size: 14 residues. Germline CDR1 reads SGHNT; CDR2 reads YYREEE (reference sequence). CDR3 region: CASSLPGQGKEQYF. DNA for the CDR3: TGTGCCAGCAGCTTACCGGGACAGGGGAAGGAGCAGTACTTC. The complete variable domain, with remaining parts taken from reference TRBV5-4 and TRBJ2-7, reads ETGVTQSPTHLIKTRGQQVTLRCSSQSGHNTVSWYQQALGQGPQFIFQYYREEENGRGNFPPRFSGLQFPNYSSELNVNALELDDSALYLCASSLPGQGKEQYFGPGTRLTVT.

The J gene is TRBJ1-6, the V gene TRBV5-4; D ambiguous. V lost 0 bases and J lost 5, with 6 bases in between. CDR1 is SGHNT, CDR2 YYREEE, per germline (reference sequence). CDR3 size: 14 residues. The CDR3, as DNA: TGTGCCAGCAGCTTGGAACGGAATAATTCACCCCTCCACTTT. It specifies CASSLERNNSPLHF.

This chain links TRBV2 with TRBJ2-1, with unresolved D. V lost 1 base and J 5 bases, leaving 6 bases between the germline ends. Germline CDR1 is SNHLY and CDR2 is FYNNEI. This CDR3 is 13 amino acids long. The CDR3, as DNA: TGTGCCAGCAGTGAAGTTCCCGACAATGAGCAGTTCTTC. Translated, it gives CASSEVPDNEQFF.

V usage is TRBV27 and J usage is TRBJ2-2; tentatively, D is TRBD2 (6 bases). Germline assignment: CDR1 MNHEY and CDR2 SMNVEV (reference sequence). V was pared by 7 bases and J by 3 bases, with 12 bases between. This CDR3 is built from 14 residues. The CDR3 here is CASKQRRDTGELFF. CDR3 nucleotides: TGTGCCAGCAAACAGCGGAGGGACACCGGGGAGCTGTTTTTT.

J is TRBJ2-2 and V is TRBV2; D tentatively reads TRBD1 or TRBD2 (7 bases each). Trimming stripped 4 bases from V and 4 bases from J, with 16 bases between. The CDR3 is 16 amino acids. From germline, CDR1 is SNHLY and CDR2 FYNNEI. The CDR3 loop is CASSALRGGSTGELFF. CDR3 nucleotides: TGTGCCAGCAGTGCCCTCAGGGGGGGGTCCACCGGGGAGCTGTTTTTT.